Each of the 5 T cell receptor beta chains below was sequenced from the same sample in a study of cytomegalovirus exposure and HLA in healthy donors. Assay used: immunoSEQ multiplex PCR; TCRdb lists only in-frame clones, some missing. The table lists roughly 140,000 clones, roughly 88% of them singletons. The specimen sequenced was PBMCs. These receptors all come from a woman aged 18-29 years in good health and CMV-seropositive.

V usage is TRBV14 and J usage is TRBJ1-2; D not certain. The germline V gene encodes CDR1 SGHDN and CDR2 FVKESK. The CDR3 is made up of 16 amino acids. V lost 6 bases, J lost 2 bases, and 19 bases lay in between. CDR3 sequence: CASRPLTTTENYGYTF. The DNA of the CDR3 is TGTGCCAGCAGACCCCTTACTACGACGGAGAACTATGGCTACACCTTC.

The gene calls are TRBV5-6 and TRBJ1-1; 7 bases map to TRBD1. V trimming: 0 bases; J trimming: 0 bases; junction bases outside the gene matches: 2. Germline lookup yields CDR1 SGHDT and CDR2 YYEEEE. The CDR3 length is 15 residues. The CDR3 coding sequence is TGTGCCAGCAGCTTGGGACAGGGTTTGAACACTGAAGCTTTCTTT. This sequence encodes CASSLGQGLNTEAFF.

This sequence joins TRBV28 and TRBJ2-7; weak D call: TRBD2 (5 bases). Trimming removed 3 bases at V and 4 bases at J, with 13 bases between. The CDR3 extends over 14 amino acids. Germline loops: CDR1 MDHEN, CDR2 SYDVKM. The CDR3 DNA reads as TGTGCCAGCAGTTTTGTAGCGCAGATATACGAGCAGTACTTC. Translated: CASSFVAQIYEQYF.

This clone was picked up a small number of times. The J gene is TRBJ1-1, the V gene TRBV2; D is ambiguous. Trimming stripped 4 bases from V and 4 bases from J, with 13 bases between. This CDR3 is built from 14 residues. CDR1 SNHLY and CDR2 FYNNEI come from the germline V gene. CDR3 nucleotide sequence: TGTGCCAGCAGTGGCGGGGATAAGGGCACTGAAGCTTTCTTT. Its translation is CASSGGDKGTEAFF.

On this clone itself: The sample carries other DNA sequences with the same CDR3. V gene TRBV15 combines with J gene TRBJ1-3; D is unresolved. The germline V gene has CDR1 LNHNV and CDR2 YYDKDF (reference sequence). CDR3 length: 12 amino acids. V dropped 5 bases and J dropped 0 bases, with 2 bases sitting between them. The CDR3 nucleotides read TGTGCCACCAGCTACTCTGGAAACACCATATATTTT. The encoded protein is CATSYSGNTIYF.